The entry below gives a single T cell receptor (beta chain) sequence along with its context. The data derive from a study of cytomegalovirus exposure and HLA in healthy donors. The CDR3 has 17 residues. Germline trimming cut 2 bases from V and 8 bases from J; bases unmatched to any gene: 8. Germline V gene sequence: CDR1 LGHNA, CDR2 YNFKEQ. Primers included in the PCR were 60 Vbeta and 13 Jbeta primers. Per the original methods: Later analysis identified 65 million to 80 million unique TCR beta chains, some 10 million shared. The protocol was immunoSEQ multiplex PCR, while the TCRdb copy is restricted to in-frame clones and leaves out a portion. D and trimming come from the DNA, and the V and J calls and clone size come from that table. The sample contains about 110,000 clones, roughly 80% of which appear only once.

J is TRBJ2-3 and V is TRBV4-2; 15 nucleotides match TRBD2. This TCR was recovered from a woman aged 45-65 years in good health and CMV-seropositive. The sequenced sample was PBMCs. CDR3 sequence reads: CASSQTGTSGGTGTQYF. In nucleotides, the CDR3 is TGTGCCAGCAGCCAAACCGGGACTAGCGGGGGGACGGGTACGCAGTATTTT.